Listed below are T cell receptor beta chains from one sample, sequenced in a study of cytomegalovirus exposure and HLA in healthy donors. Measured with immunoSEQ multiplex PCR; TCRdb has only the in-frame clones, and not every one. The table records roughly 120,000 clones, roughly 90% of them present only once. The specimen sequenced was PBMCs. These receptors originate from a woman aged 18-29 years in good health and CMV-seronegative. CDR3s include the opening cysteine and the closing phenylalanine or tryptophan. Each record gives: J gene, D gene, V gene, clone size, CDR3 protein, CDR3 DNA. The D gene is left open where the match is weak. Clone size, where shown, is once, few, many, or a class for clones that have expanded.

TRBJ2-3	-	TRBV9	once	CASSAGGTDTQYF	TGTGCCAGCAGCGCAGGGGGCACAGATACGCAGTATTTT
TRBJ1-3	-	TRBV29-1	-	CSVRRSGAGNTIYF	TGCAGCGTTCGAAGGTCAGGGGCTGGAAACACCATATATTTT
TRBJ1-5	TRBD1	TRBV30	-	CAWSVQGAQPQHF	TGTGCCTGGAGTGTACAGGGGGCCCAGCCCCAGCATTTT
TRBJ2-6	-	TRBV15	-	CATSLRVSGANVLTF	TGTGCCACCAGCCTGAGGGTCTCTGGGGCCAACGTCCTGACTTTC
TRBJ2-2	TRBD1	TRBV5-1	few	CATQGANTGELFF	TGCGCCACACAGGGGGCGAACACCGGGGAGCTGTTTTTT
TRBJ2-6	-	TRBV7-8	-	CASSGFIAGVSGANVLTF	TGTGCCAGCAGCGGTTTTATCGCAGGCGTCTCTGGGGCCAACGTCCTGACTTTC
TRBJ2-7	TRBD2	TRBV29-1	-	CSGTTAGGF	TGCAGCGGGACGACGGCGGGAGGCTTC
TRBJ2-7	-	TRBV27	-	CASGTQPYEQYF	TGTGCCAGCGGGACACAACCCTACGAGCAGTACTTC
TRBJ1-1	-	TRBV6-5	-	CASSYSAQGMNTEAFF	TGTGCCAGCAGTTACTCCGCACAGGGAATGAACACTGAAGCTTTCTTT
TRBJ1-2	TRBD1	TRBV4-1	-	CASSRYEGGRGRGGYTF	TGCGCCAGCAGCCGGTATGAGGGGGGCAGGGGGCGAGGTGGCTACACCTTC
TRBJ2-7	TRBD2	TRBV19	-	CASKLGLEAYEQYF	TGTGCCAGTAAATTGGGACTAGAAGCCTACGAGCAGTACTTC
TRBJ1-2	-	TRBV10-2	-	CASNGVRGVYGYTF	TGCGCCAGCAATGGGGTCCGGGGGGTCTATGGCTACACCTTC
TRBJ1-2	TRBD1	TRBV28	-	CASSLLDRGQSGYTF	TGTGCCAGCAGTTTACTGGACAGGGGGCAGAGTGGCTACACCTTC